This TCR beta chain was captured by sequencing in a study of cytomegalovirus exposure and HLA in healthy donors. To note about this clone: Its antigen remains unknown.

The CDR3 totals 13 residues. Germline assignment: CDR1 SEHNR and CDR2 FQNEAQ (reference sequence). V dropped 3 bases and J dropped 4; count of bases not matched to a gene: 2. The study, taken as a whole, reports: Most CMV-associated TCR beta chains appeared HLA-restricted in a later analysis. Roughly uniform depth of sequencing across donors was assumed in presence/absence analyses. In a later analysis, TCR beta V- and J-gene trimming was associated with a missense DCLRE1C variant. Cytomegalovirus association was assigned to 150 to 200 TCR beta chains.

The PCR used 60 Vbeta and 13 Jbeta primers. This table comes from immunoSEQ multiplex PCR, and its TCRdb copy is limited to in-frame clones, with some not included. Of about 200,000 clones in the sample, 80% to 85% were seen once. The chain has TRBV7-9 and TRBJ2-5; TRBD1 agrees at 7 bases. The sample comprised PBMCs. This sequence originates from a woman between 45 and 65 years old in good health and CMV-seropositive. The CDR3 loop reads CASSFSGGETQYF. The CDR3 nucleotides are TGTGCCAGCAGCTTTTCAGGGGGAGAGACCCAGTACTTC.